This T cell receptor beta chain was found in a study of cytomegalovirus exposure and HLA in healthy donors (TCRdb year 2017). Broadly, across the study: An earlier analysis of several hundred of the donors reported 276 Gb of sequence data and 117 million unique TCR beta sequences obtained from about 180 million T cells. In addition to the first cohort of around 670 subjects, a separate validation cohort of approximately 130 different subjects was used. The aim of the study was to test whether cataloging public T cell receptors could identify signatures of past pathogen exposure. An early release covering roughly 640 HLA-typed donors comprised about 300 gigabases of sequencing data and around 80 million unique TCR sequences. Among about 400 genotyped donors of the cohort, an average of approximately 220,000 unique TCR beta nucleotide sequences was sequenced per donor, of which approximately 18% were non-productive. In a later genetic analysis, genome-wide SNP genotypes for about 55% of the 666 donors were used, and that subset was treated as a discovery cohort. All discovery cohort repertoires had been generated using a single sequencing platform. Alongside the repertoire data, information on donor age, sex, ethnicity and CMV serostatus was compiled. Of the roughly 400 genotyped donors, approximately 82% fell in the genetic ancestry cluster associated with self-reported Caucasian donors. A later analysis re-examined previously published TCR beta repertoires from about 670 donors and added high-resolution HLA genotyping to investigate patterns of TCR occurrence. To decide whether each TCR beta V gene segment behaved as functional or pseudogenic, an earlier analysis of some 600 of the donors relied on high-throughput TCR beta sequencing. In the later analysis, no new phenotypic data were used to find candidate immune exposures; instead, reliance was placed on TCR beta sequences and their occurrence across donors. Typing coverage varied by locus: roughly 620-640 donors for A, B, C, DRB1 and DQB1; some 520 for DQA1; over 600 for DPA1; 450 to 480 for DPB1. HLA typing included class I and class II loci at four-digit resolution. Roughly 5 DR-DQ haplotypes were handled as single units for association and clustering because linkage in the cohort was strong. High-throughput TCR immunosequencing, statistical association of individual TCRs with disease status, and machine learning were combined to predict cytomegalovirus infection status. The study profiled the T cell repertoires of some 610 subjects by immunosequencing and related them to cytomegalovirus serostatus. Study-wide findings and limitations: According to a later analysis, TCR association rates differed among HLA loci, with DRB1 alleles showing the most associated TCRs and HLA-C alleles showing the fewest. According to a later analysis, parvovirus B19, influenza, CMV and Epstein-Barr virus appeared linked to several top co-occurrence clusters. Because some donors lacked HLA typing at each locus, the association tests relied only on the typed subset. A cluster of highly shared sequence variants was judged likely to represent a technical artifact of the sequencing pipeline. In vitro tests confirmed that a few of the cytomegalovirus-associated TCR beta chains recognize cytomegalovirus antigens. Broadly in line with IMGT annotations, most TCR beta V segments showed up in productive rearrangements about 87% or about 30% of the time in an earlier analysis of approximately 600 of the donors. Sequencing depth was assumed to be roughly uniform across donors in the presence/absence analyses, though that assumption may not hold. At a false discovery rate of 0.05, a later analysis linked 16,951 TCR beta sequences to specific HLA alleles. In a later analysis, HLA-associated TCR beta chains showed more clonal expansion and lower generation probabilities than non-associated chains that were equally common. The authors suggested that the approach could potentially be extended to other disease states and immunological phenotypes. The study listed 150 to 200 TCR beta chains as associated with cytomegalovirus. Compared with the approximately 670-donor mean, donors in an Asian-associated ancestry cluster had fewer N-insertions in productive TCRs, according to a later genetic analysis. Immune exposure information for the cohort was limited to CMV serostatus. When HLA alleles, especially DR and DQ, strongly co-occurred, TCR associations were difficult to assign to individual alleles. An association between a missense DCLRE1C variant and V-gene and J-gene trimming of TCR beta chains was found in a later genetic analysis and replicated in an independent cohort. Most CMV-associated TCR beta chains appeared to be HLA-restricted in a later analysis, and the HLA associations seemed to be driven largely by CMV exposure. A further reported finding was that TCR beta sequences accurately predicted the HLA-A and HLA-B alleles for most subjects in the first cohort. Linkage disequilibrium might explain the correlated functional status among segregating V segments, but an unknown experimental factor could not be excluded. This cohort had only TCR beta chains sequenced, and the lack of alpha or paired-chain data limited which features could be detected. Most TCR sequences were observed very rarely across donors, whereas some public TCRs were present in many individuals. In both the original and validation cohorts, the classifier was reported to diagnose cytomegalovirus status with high specificity and sensitivity. Some 15 rarely observed V segments, including chromosome 9 orphons, were excluded from the earlier analysis of about 500 of the donors because counts were too low. Some IMGT-functional V segments, including TRBV6-2 and TRBV6-3, could not be distinguished by the 87-base-pair reads and were therefore excluded.

The cohort consisted of 666 healthy bone marrow donors. At the time of sampling, all cohort members were nominally healthy, though unrecorded immune exposures were likely present. The donor was CMV seronegative and was included in the group of a few hundred seronegative cohort members. A peripheral blood sample was provided by each donor, and peripheral blood mononuclear cells were used for TCR beta sequencing. The Qiagen DNeasy Blood Extraction Kit was used to extract genomic DNA from the blood cell samples. Library preparation was by the immunoSEQ multiplex PCR assay. The multiplex PCR relied on a mix of 60 forward primers for TCR Vbeta segments and 13 reverse primers for TCR Jbeta segments. A multiplex PCR assay on genomic DNA amplified the CDR3 region of rearranged TCR beta genes. The amplified TCR beta libraries were sequenced on the Illumina HiSeq System as 87-base-pair reads. From the authors' description of their analysis: In a later analysis, 80 million or so unique TCR beta chains were counted across the roughly 670 repertoires, and roughly 11 million of these chains were shared by at least two donors. A nearest-neighbor algorithm error-corrected the raw reads and collapsed the reads into unique sequences, merging closely related sequences to remove PCR and sequencing errors. To assign V, D and J gene segments, CDR3 sequences were aligned to IMGT reference sequences. Each retained sequence needed at least a six-nucleotide match to both a V gene segment and a J gene segment. A rearrangement counted as productive if the CDR3 had no stop codons and remained in frame with V and J, and every other rearrangement counted as non-productive. CDR3 was defined by IMGT convention, running from the second conserved V-encoded cysteine to the conserved J-encoded phenylalanine. In an earlier analysis of 587 of the donors, sequences lacking an unambiguous match to a single V gene segment were excluded. In an earlier analysis of some 590 of the donors, a V segment was called functional when productive rearrangements were above 56.7%, and segregating when the standard deviation between donors exceeded 5%. A statistical classification framework was built for diagnosing cytomegalovirus status from the catalog of TCR beta chain sequences. In a later analysis, V and J genes were assigned by comparing TCR nucleotide sequences against IMGT/GENE-DB human TR gene sequences. In a later analysis, CDR3 sequences and most-parsimonious VDJ recombination scenarios were assigned using the TCRdist pipeline. A later analysis defined each TCR beta chain by its CDR3 amino acid sequence plus V-gene family, and excluded reads lacking a unique V-gene family. In a later analysis, 450 to 600 highly shared, low-generation-probability nucleotide sequences were removed to address suspected cross-contamination and a sequencing artifact. In a later analysis, a clonal expansion index was calculated for each public chain from normalized within-repertoire ranks of inferred template counts. In a later analysis, generation probabilities were computed with a VDJ recombination model fitted to out-of-frame rearrangements, and the resulting probabilities were checked against IGoR. A later analysis scored TCR-TCR, TCR-HLA and TCR-CMV co-occurrence with hypergeometric tests, applying a repertoire-size bias correction to TCR pairs. To estimate false discovery rates, a later analysis permuted the HLA or CMV assignments 20 times. In a later analysis, co-occurring TCRs were grouped with DBSCAN, and TCRdist sequence similarity was added when clustering was performed within HLA-allele-positive subsets. Co-occurrence clustering excluded repertoires with fewer than 30,000 or more than 120,000 public chains, plus five with anomalous nucleotide sharing. As stored in TCRdb, this immuneACCESS dataset retains in-frame rearrangements with V and J assigned. A fraction of the clones does not appear; measured against another copy, unresolved V genes explain less than half of the discrepancy, and the remainder lacks a known reason. V and J calls and clone size come straight from that table; D and trimming were deduced from the DNA. The sample table records about 200,000 clones; about 88% of these occur just once. The ten top clones hold roughly 0.33% of the sample.

A note on this clone: Which antigen it targets is not known. The input lacks base qualities; no much larger clone sits a single base away.

The CDR3 contains 15 residues, cysteine and phenylalanine counted. Only the CDR3 part of the read is kept: 45 bases, read in frame from the first base. The germline V end is reduced by 0 bases and the J end by 10 bases; junction bases left unmatched: 5. From a lookup of the germline V gene, CDR1 and CDR2 are LGHNA and YNFKEQ. Sequenced: PBMCs. This chain joins TRBV4-2 to TRBJ2-1, with 11 bases matching TRBD2. The clonotype comes from a woman aged 30 to 39 in good health and CMV-seronegative. The CDR3 sequence is CASSQEASGGWEQFF. In nucleotides, the sequence is TGTGCCAGCAGCCAAGAGGCTAGCGGGGGGTGGGAGCAGTTCTTC.